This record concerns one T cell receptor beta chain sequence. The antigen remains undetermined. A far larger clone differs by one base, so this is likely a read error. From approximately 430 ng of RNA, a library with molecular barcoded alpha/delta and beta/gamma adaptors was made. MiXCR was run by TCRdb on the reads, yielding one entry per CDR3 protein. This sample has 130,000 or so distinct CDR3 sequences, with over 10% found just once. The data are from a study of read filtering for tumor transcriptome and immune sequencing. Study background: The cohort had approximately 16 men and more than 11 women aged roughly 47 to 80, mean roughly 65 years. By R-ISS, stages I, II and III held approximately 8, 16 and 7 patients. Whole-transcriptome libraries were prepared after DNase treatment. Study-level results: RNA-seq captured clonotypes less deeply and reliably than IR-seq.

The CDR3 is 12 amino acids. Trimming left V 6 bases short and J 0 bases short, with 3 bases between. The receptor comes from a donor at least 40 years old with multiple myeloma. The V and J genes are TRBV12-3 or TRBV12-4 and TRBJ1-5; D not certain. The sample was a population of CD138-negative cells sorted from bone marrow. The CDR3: CASRYSNQPQHF. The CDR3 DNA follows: TGTGCCAGCAGATATAGCAATCAGCCCCAGCATTTT.